This record covers a single T cell receptor (beta chain). Its antigen is not known. The germline CDR1 and CDR2 sequences are MDHEN and SYDVKM. With 2 bases removed from V and 5 bases from J, the gap between germline ends came to 13 bases. This CDR3 comprises 15 residues. People in the study who had HIV all got their treatment in the United States. Survey level was the resolution at which the v3.0 immunoSEQ assay ran. Some clones are missing from TCRdb's copy, which holds only in-frame ones; the method was immunoSEQ multiplex PCR. The top ten hold about 3.3% of the sample, which has tens of thousands of clones, about 89% seen once. These data are taken from a study of long-term antiretroviral therapy in people with HIV. Study-wide points: Comparison with controls showed narrower CDR3 length ranges in HIV repertoires. Specimen acquisition occurred between the mid-2000s and the late 2010s, potentially under older ART regimens. Upon ART, diversity increased but remained lower than transplant donor controls.

The gene calls are TRBV28 and TRBJ1-5; D unclear. This receptor was identified in a woman in her fifties or sixties with HIV. The input for sequencing was unsorted PBMCs, taken just under 2.7 years after starting antiretroviral therapy. CDR3 residues: CASSLMGTPHQPQHF. CDR3 DNA sequence: TGTGCCAGCAGTTTAATGGGCACTCCGCATCAGCCCCAGCATTTT.